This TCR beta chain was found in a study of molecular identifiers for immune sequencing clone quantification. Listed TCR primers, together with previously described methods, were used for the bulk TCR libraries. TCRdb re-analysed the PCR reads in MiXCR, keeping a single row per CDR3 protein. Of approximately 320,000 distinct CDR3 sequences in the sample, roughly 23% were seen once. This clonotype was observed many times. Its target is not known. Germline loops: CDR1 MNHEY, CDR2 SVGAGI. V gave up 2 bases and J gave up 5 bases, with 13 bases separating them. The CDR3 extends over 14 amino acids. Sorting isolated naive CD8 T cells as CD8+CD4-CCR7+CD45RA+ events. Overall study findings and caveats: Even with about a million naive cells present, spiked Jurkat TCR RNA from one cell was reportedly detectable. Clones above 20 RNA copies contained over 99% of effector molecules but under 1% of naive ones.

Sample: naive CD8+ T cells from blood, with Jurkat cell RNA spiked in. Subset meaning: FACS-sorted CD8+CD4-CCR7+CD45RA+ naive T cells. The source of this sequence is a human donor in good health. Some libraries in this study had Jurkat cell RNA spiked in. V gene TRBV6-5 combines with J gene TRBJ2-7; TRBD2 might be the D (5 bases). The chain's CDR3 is CASSYGEGANEQYF. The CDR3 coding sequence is TGTGCCAGCAGTTACGGTGAGGGAGCCAACGAGCAGTACTTC.